These 5 T cell receptor beta chains share one sample of origin, sequenced in a study of STAT3 mutations in large granular lymphocyte leukemia. Their antigen targets remain unknown. Clones were sequenced by immunoSEQ multiplex PCR, and TCRdb holds only the in-frame ones, with some missing. The sample lists 5,500 to 6,500 clones, over 75% occurring once. Regarding the study as a whole: In T-cell large granular lymphocyte leukemia, about half of patients showed multiple immunodominant subclonotypes.

The sequenced sample was peripheral blood mononuclear cells. Receptors originate from a middle-aged man with T-cell large granular lymphocyte leukemia. Some clones in this sample may be carry-over from other donors' samples.

J is TRBJ2-3 and V is TRBV13; TRBD2 aligns across 7 bases. The CDR3 consists of 16 residues. Germline V gene data show CDR1 as PRHDT and CDR2 as FYEKMQ (reference sequence). The V and J ends lost 0 bases and 4 bases, in that order; junction bases with no gene match: 7. As DNA, the CDR3 is TGTGCCAGCAGCTTAGGCCTAGCTAGCGGAGCAGATACGCAGTATTTT. Its translation: CASSLGLASGADTQYF.

The gene calls are TRBV10-2 and TRBJ2-5; 11 bases match TRBD2. The CDR3 is made up of 16 amino acids. Germline loops: CDR1 WSHSY, CDR2 SAAADI. The trim removed 1 base at V and 5 bases at J, leaving 6 bases unmatched. Written as DNA, the CDR3 is TGCGCCAGCAGTGAGTTTCTAGCGGGAGGTCTGGAGACCCAGTACTTC. Translation gives CASSEFLAGGLETQYF.

V and J are TRBV6-6 and TRBJ2-7, with D perhaps TRBD2 (5 bases). The V gene lost 2 bases and the J gene lost 2 bases, with 13 bases spanning the gap. Per the germline V gene, CDR1 is MNHNY and CDR2 is SVGAGI (reference sequence). This CDR3 region has 15 residues. This CDR3 is CASSYPPGSAYEQYF. CDR3 bases: TGTGCCAGCAGTTACCCCCCGGGGAGTGCCTACGAGCAGTACTTC.

V and J are TRBV5-6 and TRBJ2-1; tentative D call: TRBD2 (5 bases). Germline V CDR1 and CDR2: SGHDT, YYEEEE. V shed 3 bases and J shed 2 bases, with 12 bases lying between them. The CDR3 covers 15 residues. The CDR3 region is CASSSPTRAYNEQFF. CDR3 coding DNA: TGTGCCAGCAGCTCTCCCACTAGAGCCTACAATGAGCAGTTCTTC.

This sequence joins TRBV14 and TRBJ1-3, with D hard to call. The germline CDR1 and CDR2 sequences are SGHDN and FVKESK. The ends were cut back, 0 bases at V and 4 bases at J, with 19 bases in the middle. There are 18 residues in the CDR3. CDR3 amino acids: CASSQDWRKTVLGNTIYF. The DNA of the CDR3 is TGTGCCAGCAGCCAAGATTGGCGCAAAACCGTACTCGGAAACACCATATATTTT.